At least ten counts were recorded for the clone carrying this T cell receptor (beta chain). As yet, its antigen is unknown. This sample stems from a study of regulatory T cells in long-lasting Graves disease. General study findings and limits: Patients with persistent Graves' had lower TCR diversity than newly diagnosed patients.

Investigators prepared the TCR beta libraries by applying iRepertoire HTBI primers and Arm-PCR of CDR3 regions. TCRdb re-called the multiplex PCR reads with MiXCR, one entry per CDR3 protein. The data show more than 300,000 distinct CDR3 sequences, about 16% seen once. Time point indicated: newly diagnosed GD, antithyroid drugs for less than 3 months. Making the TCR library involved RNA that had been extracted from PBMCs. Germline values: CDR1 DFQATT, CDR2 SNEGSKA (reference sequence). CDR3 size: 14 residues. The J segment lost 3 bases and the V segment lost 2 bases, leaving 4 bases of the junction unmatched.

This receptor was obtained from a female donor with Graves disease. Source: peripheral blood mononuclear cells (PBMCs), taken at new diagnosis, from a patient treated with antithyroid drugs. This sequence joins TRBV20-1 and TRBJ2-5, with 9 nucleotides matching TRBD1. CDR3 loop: CSARRTGEKETQYF. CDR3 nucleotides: TGCAGTGCTAGACGGACAGGGGAAAAAGAGACCCAGTACTTC.